This T cell receptor beta chain was obtained from a study of T cell responses to AZD1222 COVID-19 vaccine (dated by TCRdb to 2020 to 2022). Background on the whole study: Because spike-specific TCR depth and breadth did not differ between the two schedules, AZD1222 recipients who got a second dose at roughly 4 weeks were pooled with those who got a second dose at roughly 12 weeks. A total of 233 trial participants underwent TCR sequencing, of whom 207 received two doses of AZD1222 and roughly 25 received two doses of the MenACWY control vaccine. Trial participants were enrolled by age into subgroups of 18-55, 56-69 and 70-plus years, and about 150, 27 and 61 TCR-sequenced participants, respectively, were included in these subgroups.

The CDR3 regions of human TCRbeta chains were analyzed by immunosequencing. The authors processed their data as follows. TCRs in the repertoires were compared against a reference library of SARS-CoV-2-specific TCRs that had been generated with the MIRA antigen-specificity platform. Breadth meant the fraction of unique TCRs that were SARS-CoV-2-associated, whereas depth meant the fraction of total T cells that were SARS-CoV-2-associated. Using the MIRA data, each spike-specific TCR was mapped to the spike region that the TCR reacts to and placed in a CD4 or CD8 class. Log10-transformed breadth and depth values were compared by one-way ANOVA with Sidak's multiple comparisons tests. TCRdb's version of the immuneACCESS table is confined to in-frame rearrangements and falls short of the full clone set. An unresolved V gene accounts for under half of the shortfall where checked; the remainder is of unknown origin. Clone size and V and J calls were adopted from that table, with D and trimming inferred from the DNA. The sample table holds 130,000 to 150,000 clones, of which about nine tenths were seen once. The ten largest account for around 2.1% of the sample.

Study-wide findings and limitations: Because no samples from the day 14 peak response were available, repertoires could be characterized only after the peak T cell response. Participants were mostly white British and included more females than males, and it was suggested by the authors that clonal diversity may have been underestimated. Reportedly, close to half of the unique spike-specific TCRs recognized epitopes lying outside the regions that are mutated in the B.1.351 and B.1.1.7 variants. In the small 56-69-year group, the increase in depth fell short of significance, most likely because of low power. Spike-specific TCR breadth and depth rose significantly after two AZD1222 doses compared with day 0 and with MenACWY recipients. Conclusions about previously exposed vaccinees were limited because only five to seven AZD1222 recipients were SARS-CoV-2 seropositive at baseline. The vaccine-associated CD4 TCRs covered the entire spike protein, and the dominant responses fell in regions 160-218 and 743-854.

Sample time point, as interpreted from the label and publication: baseline before first vaccination. Vaccinee samples came from UK trials COV001 and COV002, including a single-blind randomized controlled phase 2/3 trial of AZD1222 (ChAdOx1 nCoV-19) in healthy adults. For TCRbeta chain sequencing, PBMC samples from trial participants were taken at day 0 and at day 28 after the second dose. V drops 9 bases and J drops 3 bases, leaving 10 bases in between. Reading the germline V gene gives CDR1 KGHDR and CDR2 SFDVKD. Including cysteine and phenylalanine, the CDR3 has 13 amino acids. Only the CDR3 DNA is retained, 39 bases long and in frame from the first base. On this clone: Its antigen remains unidentified. Per-base qualities were not stored, and no clone one base away is much larger.

The sequenced sample was peripheral blood, obtained on day 0 of AZD1222 vaccination. The sequence is built from TRBV24-1 and TRBJ1-4, with no D gene named confidently. The sequence derives from an adult in good health. The sequenced DNA is TGTGCCACCCTGGACCACGCTAATGAAAAACTGTTTTTT. Its translation is CATLDHANEKLFF.